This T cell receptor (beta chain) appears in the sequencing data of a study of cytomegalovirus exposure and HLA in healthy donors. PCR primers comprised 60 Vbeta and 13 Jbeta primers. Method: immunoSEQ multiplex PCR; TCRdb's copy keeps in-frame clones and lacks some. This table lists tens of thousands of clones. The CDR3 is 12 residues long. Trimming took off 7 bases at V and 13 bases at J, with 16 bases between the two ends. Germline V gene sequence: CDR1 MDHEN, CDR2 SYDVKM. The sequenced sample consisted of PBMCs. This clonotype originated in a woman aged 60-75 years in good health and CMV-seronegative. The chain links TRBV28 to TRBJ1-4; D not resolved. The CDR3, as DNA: TGTGCCAGCACTAACACGGCCGCGGGACTGTTTTTT. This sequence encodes CASTNTAAGLFF.